Below, one TCR beta chain is given with its context. Per germline, CDR1 MNHEY and CDR2 SVGEGT. The CDR3 extends over 16 amino acids. J was trimmed by 2 bases and V by 0 bases; bases with no gene match: 4. This record belongs to a study of blood T cell repertoires in COVID-19. On the study more broadly: There were acute and convalescent COVID-19 samples, and they came from the United States, Italy and Spain. The cDNA or gDNA used as material had been derived from T cells, B-cell-depleted T cells, or PBMCs.

In the original analysis: For nucleated cells, counts were estimated from reference gene primer amplification. Repertoires were generated with immunoSEQ multiplex PCR, while TCRdb's copy carries only in-frame clones and drops some. That table is the source of V, J and clone size, and D and trimming were worked out from the DNA. The sample lists 75,000 to 85,000 clones, over 70% occurring once. Input material: peripheral blood. The chain has TRBV6-2 or TRBV6-3 and TRBJ2-7; 10 nucleotides match TRBD2. This sequence was found in a man aged 45 to 65 with active COVID-19. The CDR3 DNA follows: TGTGCCAGCAGTTACTCGAAGCGGGGGGGAGCCTACGAGCAGTACTTC. It specifies CASSYSKRGGAYEQYF.